Listed below are T cell receptor beta chains from one sample, sequenced in a study of blood T cell repertoires in COVID-19. Produced via immunoSEQ multiplex PCR; TCRdb's table is partial and in-frame only. This table holds 350,000 to 400,000 clones, 88% found once. Sequenced sample: PBMCs or T cells enriched from blood (not recorded which). The receptor set was obtained from a woman aged 25 to 39 with acute COVID-19. Both conserved end residues are part of each CDR3. D genes are given only for firm matches. Some rows mark clone size as missing; the rest say once, few, many or name a class of expanded clone.

v_gene,j_gene,d_gene,abundance,CDR3aa,CDR3nt
TRBV10-2,TRBJ2-3,TRBD1,.,CASSDGRQGGGDTQYF,TGCGCCAGCAGTGACGGGAGACAGGGGGGTGGAGATACGCAGTATTTT
TRBV3-1/TRBV3-2,TRBJ2-1,TRBD2,.,CASSRETSATYNEQFF,TGTGCCAGCAGCCGAGAGACTAGCGCGACATACAATGAGCAGTTCTTC
TRBV7-2,TRBJ2-1,.,.,CASSLGGINEQFF,TGTGCCAGCAGCTTAGGCGGAATCAATGAGCAGTTCTTC
TRBV19,TRBJ2-7,.,.,CASSIDRWGNYEQYF,TGTGCCAGTAGTATAGATCGATGGGGCAACTACGAGCAGTACTTC
TRBV27,TRBJ2-7,.,.,CASSSPGLSSYEQYF,TGTGCCAGCAGTTCCCCCGGACTATCCTCCTACGAGCAGTACTTC
TRBV21-1,TRBJ1-5,.,.,CASSKAPGDRVFCSQPQHF,TGTGCCAGCAGCAAAGCGCCCGGTGACAGGGTCTTTTGTAGTCAGCCCCAGCATTTT
TRBV15,TRBJ2-5,.,.,CATSSRTGQETQYF,TGTGCCACCAGCTCTCGGACGGGACAAGAGACCCAGTACTTC
TRBV2,TRBJ1-5,TRBD1,.,CASRTGWGQPQHF,TGTGCCAGCCGGACAGGGTGGGGTCAGCCCCAGCATTTT
TRBV7-2,TRBJ1-1,.,.,CASSSTGNTEAFF,TGTGCCAGCAGCTCAACAGGGAACACTGAAGCTTTCTTT
TRBV7-2,TRBJ2-2,TRBD2,.,CASSSLAGNTGELFF,TGTGCCAGCAGCTCACTAGCGGGGAACACCGGGGAGCTGTTTTTT
TRBV19,TRBJ1-6,TRBD1,once,CASTMGQGIYNSPLHF,TGTGCCAGTACCATGGGACAGGGGATCTATAATTCACCCCTCCACTTT
TRBV6-2/TRBV6-3,TRBJ1-1,.,.,CASSPGTDYQAFF,TGTGCCAGCAGCCCCGGGACGGACTACCAAGCTTTCTTT
TRBV11-3,TRBJ2-5,TRBD2,.,CASSGAGFETQYF,TGTGCCAGCAGCGGAGCGGGGTTCGAGACCCAGTACTTC
TRBV6-2/TRBV6-3,TRBJ1-5,.,.,CASSYPSGEWDQPQHF,TGTGCCAGCAGTTACCCTTCAGGGGAATGGGATCAGCCCCAGCATTTT
TRBV5-6,TRBJ1-2,.,.,CASSLLDRHYYGYTF,TGTGCCAGCAGCTTGTTGGACAGACACTACTATGGCTACACCTTC
TRBV27,TRBJ1-1,TRBD1,.,CASSGTGDTEAFF,TGTGCCAGCAGTGGGACAGGAGACACTGAAGCTTTCTTT
TRBV15,TRBJ1-4,.,.,CATSRDRVTNEKLFF,TGTGCCACCAGCAGAGACAGGGTAACTAATGAAAAACTGTTTTTT
TRBV5-4,TRBJ2-3,.,.,CASNPAGDTQYF,TGTGCCAGCAACCCCGCGGGTGATACGCAGTATTTT
TRBV18,TRBJ1-5,TRBD1,.,CASSPDRGGNQPQHF,TGTGCCAGCTCACCAGACAGGGGAGGAAATCAGCCCCAGCATTTT
TRBV7-9,TRBJ2-1,.,.,CASSQYLGGSNEQFF,TGTGCCAGCAGCCAATATCTAGGAGGATCCAATGAGCAGTTCTTC
TRBV12-2,TRBJ2-7,.,.,CASRFNYEQYF,TGTGCAAGTCGCTTCAACTACGAGCAGTACTTC
TRBV7-3,TRBJ2-1,TRBD2,.,CASSLRGGTFTYNEQFF,TGTGCCAGCAGCTTACGCGGGGGAACGTTTACCTACAATGAGCAGTTCTTC
TRBV12-2,TRBJ2-1,.,once,CASRLGANPYNEQFF,TGTGCAAGTCGCCTGGGGGCAAACCCCTACAATGAGCAGTTCTTC
TRBV5-1,TRBJ1-1,.,.,CASSSDWLNTEAFF,TGCGCCAGCAGCTCGGACTGGTTGAACACTGAAGCTTTCTTT
TRBV9,TRBJ2-2,.,.,CASSATGGRWGAGELFF,TGTGCCAGCAGCGCCACGGGGGGCAGGTGGGGCGCCGGGGAGCTGTTTTTT
TRBV13,TRBJ1-2,.,.,CASSLGSDSGTDYGYTF,TGTGCCAGCAGCTTAGGTTCGGACAGCGGTACCGACTATGGCTACACCTTC
TRBV2,TRBJ2-5,.,.,CASSVNQETQYF,TGTGCCAGCAGCGTAAACCAAGAGACCCAGTACTTC
TRBV2,TRBJ2-1,TRBD1,.,CASSIGQASYNEQFF,TGTGCCAGCAGCATCGGACAGGCCTCCTACAATGAGCAGTTCTTC